This TCR beta chain was captured in a study of identical twins. The study's findings and limits: Twins shared out-of-frame alpha sequences with excess low generation probability. Conclusions came from cross-sectional statistical analysis, not from following the same donors. Reduced insertions were recorded for abundant cord blood beta clonotypes, with no such pattern in memory repertoires.

The CDR3 loop spans 14 amino acids. V dropped 2 bases and J dropped 5; count of bases not matched to a gene: 5. The germline gives CDR1 DFQATT, CDR2 SNEGSKA (reference sequence). Template switching created a universal primer site, and the cDNA included unique molecular identifiers. A single record per CDR3 protein comes from TCRdb applying MiXCR to the 5' RACE reads. The sample consists of 200,000 to 250,000 distinct CDR3 sequences, around 8.1% of them appearing once. This clonotype was observed many times. Its antigen is undetermined. Separately, the same data were catalogued under a study of yellow fever vaccine responses in identical twins.

The chain employs TRBV20-1 and TRBJ1-1; 10 bases fit TRBD1. This clonotype was obtained from a woman aged 18-29 years in good health. The sequencing sample was made of memory (CD45RO+) T cells sorted from blood. CDR3 residues: CSARPLGQGTEAFF. The CDR3 DNA reads TGCAGTGCTAGACCTCTGGGACAGGGGACTGAAGCTTTCTTT.